These 6 T cell receptor beta chains originate from one sample sequenced in a study of T cells after posttransplantation cyclophosphamide. The assay was immunoSEQ multiplex PCR, and TCRdb's table has in-frame clones only and misses some. The data contain 20,000 to 25,000 clones, about 76% of them singletons. The specimen was memory CD4+ T cells sorted from PBMCs. The receptors shown here come from a woman aged 60 to 75 in good health, CMV-negative, and a related stem cell transplant donor.

V and J are TRBV5-8 and TRBJ1-4; D gene unclear. With 0 bases removed from V and 2 bases from J, the gap between germline ends came to 8 bases. The CDR3 has 15 amino acids. Germline assignment: CDR1 SGHTS and CDR2 YDEGEE. The DNA of the CDR3 is TGTGCCAGCAGCTTGGCGGGGTCTACTAATGAAAAACTGTTTTTT. Protein: CASSLAGSTNEKLFF.

In regard to this clone: One junction end disagrees with the germline gene, perhaps due to a read error. The chain couples TRBV5-1 to TRBJ2-5; the D gene is possibly TRBD2 (6 bases). The CDR3 runs to 14 residues. CDR1 is SGHRS, CDR2 YFSETQ, per germline. The CDR3 is CASSFPGRIETQHF. In nucleotides, the CDR3 is TGCGCCAGCAGCTTCCCAGGGAGGATCGAGACCCAGCACTTC.

This clone was picked up one time. The gene calls are TRBV5-1 and TRBJ2-1; D is perhaps TRBD1 (6 bases). The germline V and J ends were trimmed by 0 bases and 7 bases, with 8 bases remaining between them. The CDR3 is 13 amino acids. Germline CDR1 and CDR2: SGHRS and YFSETQ. CDR3 sequence reads: CASSLAGQNEQFF. The CDR3 bases are TGCGCCAGCAGCTTGGCCGGACAGAATGAGCAGTTCTTC. The variable domain in full, with the rest retrieved from reference TRBV5-1 and TRBJ2-1, is KAGVTQTPRYLIKTRGQQVTLSCSPISGHRSVSWYQQTPGQGLQFLFEYFSETQRNKGNFPGRFSGRQFSNSRSEMNVSTLELGDSALYLCASSLAGQNEQFFGPGTRLTVL.

V gene TRBV30 combines with J gene TRBJ1-4; 8 bases line up with TRBD1. Germline CDR1 and CDR2: GTSNPN and SVGIG (reference sequence). V trimming: 3 bases; J trimming: 8 bases; junction bases outside the gene matches: 11. This CDR3 spans 15 amino acids. CDR3 nucleotide sequence: TGTGCCTGGAGCACAAGACAGGGGTTACGGGAAAAACTGTTTTTT. Encoded protein: CAWSTRQGLREKLFF.

The rearrangement uses TRBV7-9 and TRBJ2-3; TRBD2 aligns across 7 bases. The germline V gene encodes CDR1 SEHNR and CDR2 FQNEAQ (reference sequence). J was trimmed by 1 base and V by 2 bases; bases with no gene match: 0. The CDR3 length is 14 residues. The CDR3 DNA sequence: TGTGCCAGCAGCTTACTAGCGGGCACAGATACGCAGTATTTT. Its translation is CASSLLAGTDTQYF.

This chain links TRBV19 with TRBJ2-1, with TRBD2 identical over 8 bases. This CDR3 is built from 13 residues. Germline-derived CDR1 and CDR2 are LNHDA and SQIVND (reference sequence). V dropped 5 bases and J dropped 7; count of bases not matched to a gene: 4. CDR3 loop: CASSLGGRNEQFF. The CDR3 DNA reads as TGTGCCAGTAGTCTTGGCGGGAGGAATGAGCAGTTCTTC.